This T cell receptor beta chain comes out of a study of somatic mutations in cytotoxic T cells in rheumatoid arthritis. Study-level background: Patient blood (approximately 30 ml EDTA) was drawn right after diagnosis, before any treatment. Study results and limitations: An age-related increase in CD8+ clonality was seen in rheumatoid arthritis patients but not in healthy controls. No significant CD8+ T-cell clonality difference was found between rheumatoid arthritis patients and age-matched controls.

Original processing methods: Rarely did patient CD8+ clones above 1% match published virus-specific TCRB sequences. The table came from immunoSEQ multiplex PCR; TCRdb's copy has only in-frame clones and leaves some out. The D gene and trimming were derived from the DNA, and the V and J assignments and clone size from that table. The repertoire has tens of thousands of clones, roughly 80% of them found once; the top ten carry just under 8.5%. Worth noting for this clone: Its target is unknown.

The CDR3 loop spans 11 amino acids. The V end was cut by 2 bases, the J end by 8 bases, with 3 bases between. CDR1 and CDR2 from the germline V gene are MNHEY and SMNVEV (reference sequence). Sequenced sample: CD8+ T cells sorted from blood. The receptor's source is an adult with rheumatoid arthritis. The J gene is TRBJ1-4, the V gene TRBV27; no clear D. CDR3 amino acids: CASSLREKLFF. CDR3 sequence (DNA): TGTGCCAGCAGTTTACGGGAAAAACTGTTTTTT.